A selection of T cell receptor beta chains follows, all from one sample in a study of technical replicates of blood from four donors. Profiling relied on immunoSEQ multiplex PCR, and the TCRdb table lists in-frame clones only, not all of them. The table lists 79,000 or so clones, 90% to 95% of them singletons. The sequenced sample consisted of T cells isolated from PBMCs. These receptors originate from a human donor in good health. Both conserved end residues are part of each CDR3. A D gene is named only where the DNA matches it firmly. Clone size is stated in some rows and not others, as once, few, many or a class when expanded.

>TRBJ1-1|.|TRBV10-3|.
CAISQDYMNTEAFF
TGTGCCATCAGCCAGGACTATATGAACACTGAAGCTTTCTTT
>TRBJ2-4|TRBD2|TRBV9|.
CASSPTSGLAKNIQYF
TGTGCCAGCAGCCCGACTAGCGGCCTAGCCAAAAACATTCAGTACTTC
>TRBJ2-7|TRBD2|TRBV4-2|many
CASSQVLSRLAAEQYF
TGTGCCAGCAGCCAAGTTCTGTCTCGGCTAGCGGCCGAGCAGTACTTC
>TRBJ2-2|.|TRBV28|.
CASSDPDTGELFF
TGTGCCAGCAGTGATCCGGACACCGGGGAGCTGTTTTTT
>TRBJ2-5|TRBD1|TRBV13|.
CASSCWDREIQETQYF
TGTGCCAGCAGCTGTTGGGACAGGGAGATCCAAGAGACCCAGTACTTC
>TRBJ2-2|TRBD1|TRBV29-1|.
CSVLDRGANTGELFF
TGCAGCGTACTCGACAGGGGAGCGAACACCGGGGAGCTGTTTTTT
>TRBJ1-1|.|TRBV6-1|.
CASSDRLEAGTEAFF
TGTGCCAGCAGTGATAGGTTGGAAGCGGGCACTGAAGCTTTCTTT
>TRBJ2-1|TRBD2|TRBV4-2|.
CASSQVTAGANEQFF
TGTGCCAGCAGCCAAGTCACGGCGGGAGCCAATGAGCAGTTCTTC
>TRBJ2-7|.|TRBV4-1|.
CASSQGHIADSGSYEQYF
TGCGCCAGCAGCCAAGGTCATATAGCTGACTCTGGGAGTTACGAGCAGTACTTC
>TRBJ1-2|.|TRBV28|medium-sized
CASSLFSGRDGYTF
TGTGCCAGCAGTTTATTCTCAGGGAGGGATGGCTACACCTTC
>TRBJ1-2|.|TRBV27|.
CASSSLDYGYTF
TGTGCCAGCAGTTCTCTCGACTATGGCTACACCTTC
>TRBJ2-3|TRBD2|TRBV27|.
CASSDGLADRRDTQYF
TGTGCCAGCAGTGATGGACTAGCGGACCGCAGAGATACGCAGTATTTT
>TRBJ1-5|.|TRBV28|.
CASSLQGNQPQHF
TGTGCCAGCAGTTTACAGGGCAATCAGCCCCAGCATTTT
>TRBJ1-4|.|TRBV7-9|.
CASSSGQFNEKLFF
TGTGCCAGCAGCTCTGGACAGTTTAATGAAAAACTGTTTTTT
>TRBJ2-3|TRBD2|TRBV6-1|.
CATSLAGDTQYF
TGTGCCACCTCGCTAGCGGGAGATACGCAGTATTTT
>TRBJ2-1|TRBD2|TRBV2|.
CASSVWTSGGRGEQFF
TGTGCCAGCAGTGTATGGACTAGCGGGGGTAGGGGTGAGCAGTTCTTC
>TRBJ2-3|.|TRBV7-9|.
CASSLRGITTDTQYF
TGTGCCAGCAGCTTGCGCGGAATTACCACAGATACGCAGTATTTT
>TRBJ2-5|TRBD2|TRBV27|.
CASSSSIAGVQETQYF
TGTGCCAGCAGCTCCAGTATAGCGGGAGTGCAAGAGACCCAGTACTTC
>TRBJ2-7|TRBD1|TRBV9|.
CASSPTTGTGPYEQYF
TGTGCCAGCAGCCCGACAACCGGGACAGGTCCCTACGAGCAGTACTTC
>TRBJ2-3|TRBD1|TRBV7-8|.
CASSSFPGQGTDTQYF
TGTGCCAGCAGTTCGTTCCCGGGACAGGGCACAGATACGCAGTATTTT
>TRBJ1-3|TRBD1|TRBV5-1|.
CASSFRTGISGNTIYF
TGCGCCAGCAGCTTTAGGACAGGCATCTCTGGAAACACCATATATTTT
>TRBJ2-1|TRBD1|TRBV7-2|.
CASSWTGTGSHEQFF
TGTGCCAGCAGCTGGACCGGGACAGGGAGCCATGAGCAGTTCTTC
>TRBJ1-1|.|TRBV7-7|few
CASSLSSGTEAFF
TGTGCCAGCAGCTTGTCTTCCGGCACTGAAGCTTTCTTT